These 29 T cell receptor beta chains were sequenced from one sample in a study of blood T cell repertoires in COVID-19. Produced via immunoSEQ multiplex PCR; TCRdb's table is partial and in-frame only. The repertoire has about 250,000 clones, roughly 86% of them found once; the top ten carry under 2%. Material: peripheral blood. All receptors derive from an older woman who had recovered from COVID-19.

The V gene is TRBV4-1, the J gene TRBJ1-2, with unresolved D. CDR3 length: 17 residues. The germline V gene encodes CDR1 MGHRA and CDR2 YSYEKL. Deletions cut 1 base from V and 1 base from J, with 16 bases between. The CDR3 sequence is CASSQGARDALNYGYTF. DNA for the CDR3: TGCGCCAGCAGCCAAGGGGCCCGGGATGCCCTTAACTATGGCTACACCTTC.

The J gene is TRBJ1-5, the V gene TRBV19; 7 bases are a match to TRBD1. Germline CDR1 and CDR2: LNHDA and SQIVND (reference sequence). V was clipped by 3 bases and J by 4 bases; unmatched bases: 6. This CDR3 is built from 15 residues. DNA of the CDR3: TGTGCCAGTAGTATCCAGGGGGAACGAAATCAGCCCCAGCATTTT. This translates into CASSIQGERNQPQHF.

The V gene is TRBV15, the J gene TRBJ1-5; the match to TRBD1 covers 10 bases. Unmatched junction bases numbered 3, after V lost 3 bases and J lost 1 base. Germline assignment: CDR1 LNHNV and CDR2 YYDKDF (reference sequence). This CDR3 has 16 amino acids. This CDR3 reads CATSRGQGLSNQPQHF. The CDR3 DNA reads as TGTGCCACCAGCAGGGGACAGGGGTTAAGCAATCAGCCCCAGCATTTT.

This chain connects TRBV28 to TRBJ1-5, with D perhaps matching TRBD1 (6 bases). The CDR3 runs to 17 residues. V was trimmed by 7 bases and J by 4 bases, leaving 23 bases between them. CDR1 is MDHEN and CDR2 is SYDVKM in the germline V gene. CDR3 sequence reads: CASTTGGAGRWNQPQHF. Written as DNA, the CDR3 is TGTGCCAGCACTACGGGGGGCGCGGGACGGTGGAATCAGCCCCAGCATTTT. Drawing the rest from reference TRBV28 and TRBJ1-5, the complete variable domain is DVKVTQSSRYLVKRTGEKVFLECVQDMDHENMFWYRQDPGLGLRLIYFSYDVKMKEKGDIPEGYSVSREKKERFSLILESASTNQTSMYLCASTTGGAGRWNQPQHFGDGTRLSIL.

V and J are TRBV7-6 and TRBJ1-1; maybe TRBD1 (5 bases). The CDR3 has 11 residues. V dropped 3 bases and J dropped 14 bases, with 13 bases sitting between them. CDR1 SGHVS and CDR2 FNYEAQ come from the germline V gene. The CDR3 spells CASSLGLLFFF. CDR3 in DNA: TGTGCCAGCAGCTTGGGACTTTTGTTCTTCTTT.

This clone was counted a single time. V and J are TRBV5-1 and TRBJ1-2; D is unresolved. This CDR3 is 14 amino acids long. Germline V gives CDR1 SGHRS, CDR2 YFSETQ. The V and J ends lost 0 bases and 6 bases respectively, with 12 bases between them. The CDR3 nucleotides read TGCGCCAGCAGCTTGGACGCGGGGTGGGATGGCTACACCTTC. Residues: CASSLDAGWDGYTF.

This rearrangement joins TRBV3-1 (or the pseudogene TRBV3-2) to TRBJ2-2; 7 bases are a match to TRBD2. CDR1 is LGHDT, CDR2 YNNKEL, per germline (reference sequence). The CDR3 loop spans 19 amino acids. V shed 5 bases and J 2 bases; nucleotides not matched to a gene: 17. The CDR3 nucleotides read TGTGCCAGCAGCGCCGGCCTGTTCGCAGCGGGGACCAACACCGGGGAGCTGTTTTTT. The encoded protein is CASSAGLFAAGTNTGELFF.

The chain recombines TRBV2 with TRBJ1-6; perhaps TRBD1 as D (6 bases). There are 15 residues in the CDR3. The V gene's germline CDR1 is SNHLY and CDR2 FYNNEI. Trimming pared 6 bases from V and 11 bases from J, leaving 20 bases between. The CDR3 bases are TGTGCCAGCAGCGAGGCGGTTCCCCAGGGGCCACCCCTCCACTTT. This encodes CASSEAVPQGPPLHF. Variable domain in full (rest from reference TRBV2 and TRBJ1-6): EPEVTQTPSHQVTQMGQEVILRCVPISNHLYFYWYRQILGQKVEFLVSFYNNEISEKSEIFDDQFSVERPDGSNFTLKIRSTKLEDSAMYFCASSEAVPQGPPLHFGNGTRLTVT.

V gene TRBV18 combines with J gene TRBJ1-1; D unresolved. Per germline, CDR1 KGHSH and CDR2 LQKENI. CDR3 size: 16 residues. Trimming stripped 2 bases from V and 0 bases from J, with 13 bases between. The CDR3 sequence: CASSPDQITMNTEAFF. The DNA of the CDR3 is TGTGCCAGCTCACCAGATCAGATAACTATGAACACTGAAGCTTTCTTT.

The CDR3 DNA reads TGTGCCAGCAGCTTGGCCAAGCGGAGGGCGCTAGCTTTCTTT. Its translation: CASSLAKRRALAFF. The J gene is TRBJ1-1, the V gene TRBV5-8; D uncertain. The germline CDR1 and CDR2 sequences are SGHTS and YDEGEE. The germline V and J ends were trimmed by 0 bases and 10 bases, with 16 bases remaining between them. This CDR3 has 14 amino acids.

This clone was counted a few times. The V and J genes are TRBV7-9 and TRBJ1-3; the D gene is possibly TRBD1 (5 bases). CDR3 size: 13 residues. CDR1 is SEHNR, CDR2 FQNEAQ, per germline (reference sequence). Trimming took 9 bases from V and 7 from J, leaving 16 bases between them. The CDR3 is CASSLQGANTIYF. CDR3 sequence (DNA): TGTGCCAGTTCCCTCCAGGGTGCGAACACCATATATTTT.

The chain is built from TRBV5-5 and TRBJ1-2; TRBD1 aligns across 8 bases. Germline-derived CDR1 and CDR2 are SGHKS and YYEKEE (reference sequence). The CDR3 covers 15 residues. Losses at the gene ends were 4 bases for V and 2 bases for J; bases not matched to a gene: 7. The CDR3 reads CASSVTGGGNYGYTF. Here the CDR3 DNA reads TGTGCCAGCAGCGTAACAGGGGGAGGGAACTATGGCTACACCTTC.

V is TRBV5-5 and J is TRBJ2-7, with 12 bases fitting TRBD2. The CDR3 length is 15 residues. From germline, CDR1 is SGHKS and CDR2 YYEKEE (reference sequence). J was trimmed by 7 bases and V by 3 bases; bases with no gene match: 8. CDR3 sequence: CASSSLAGGPLEQYF. The CDR3 DNA follows: TGTGCCAGCAGCTCGCTAGCGGGGGGGCCGCTTGAGCAGTACTTC.

The chain has TRBV6-4 and TRBJ1-5; TRBD1 aligns across 7 bases. Germline V gene data show CDR1 as MRHNA and CDR2 as SNTAGT. The CDR3 is 18 amino acids. The junction had 20 bases not matched to a gene; V was cut back by 7 bases and J by 5 bases. The CDR3 region is CASISPGTANQKDQPQHF. In DNA form, the CDR3 reads TGTGCCAGCATATCCCCCGGGACAGCGAATCAGAAAGATCAGCCCCAGCATTTT.

The V gene is TRBV6-5, the J gene TRBJ2-3, with D possibly matching TRBD2 (6 bases). Germline V lookup: CDR1 MNHEY, CDR2 SVGAGI. V was shortened by 5 bases and J by 2 bases, with 11 bases between the two germline ends. This CDR3 is built from 14 residues. The CDR3 nucleotides read TGTGCCAGCAGTAAGGGACTGTTCACAGATACGCAGTATTTT. This encodes CASSKGLFTDTQYF.

The count of this clone is one. The V and J genes are TRBV5-1 and TRBJ2-1, with 7 bases that match TRBD1. This CDR3 is 14 amino acids long. Germline lookup yields CDR1 SGHRS and CDR2 YFSETQ. The V gene end was trimmed by 9 bases and the J gene end by 5 bases; junction bases not matched to a gene: 11. This CDR3 is CATSTGIEHNEQFF. CDR3 nucleotides: TGCGCCACCTCGACAGGGATCGAGCACAATGAGCAGTTCTTC.

This chain joins TRBV19 and TRBJ1-2; a weak D match, TRBD1 (6 bases). This CDR3 is 13 amino acids long. Trimming removed 5 bases at V and 7 bases at J, with 14 bases between. The germline gives CDR1 LNHDA, CDR2 SQIVND (reference sequence). As DNA, the CDR3 is TGTGCCAGTAGTCCCACAGGGAGTATTGGCTACACCTTC. Its translation is CASSPTGSIGYTF.

The chain uses TRBV18 and TRBJ2-3; 10 positions agree with TRBD2. In germline, CDR1 is KGHSH, CDR2 LQKENI. J lost 6 bases, V lost 0 bases, and 12 bases had no gene match. This CDR3 spans 18 amino acids. Here the CDR3 DNA reads TGTGCCAGCTCACCACCGATAGCGGGGGGCCCTGTAATGGATACGCAGTATTTT. Encoded protein: CASSPPIAGGPVMDTQYF. The full variable domain, completed using reference TRBV18 and TRBJ2-3, is NAGVMQNPRHLVRRRGQEARLRCSPMKGHSHVYWYRQLPEEGLKFMVYLQKENIIDESGMPKERFSAEFPKEGPSILRIQQVVRGDSAAYFCASSPPIAGGPVMDTQYFGPGTRLTVL.

CDR3 DNA sequence: TGTGCCAGCAGTTTCCAGGGGATGAACACTGAAGCTTTCTTT. It is translated as CASSFQGMNTEAFF. The chain links TRBV6-6 to TRBJ1-1; D might be TRBD1 (6 bases). Germline CDR1 MNHNY, CDR2 SVGAGI (reference sequence). The V end was cut by 4 bases, the J end by 0 bases, with 9 bases between. The CDR3 is 14 amino acids.

V is TRBV7-8 and J is TRBJ1-4; a weak D match, TRBD1 (5 bases). Germline values: CDR1 SGHVS, CDR2 FQNEAQ. CDR3 length: 18 residues. V was pared by 2 bases and J by 5 bases, with 21 bases between. The CDR3 nucleotides are TGTGCCAGCAGCTTACATTTTCCGGGTCGGCAGGGAAATGAAAAACTGTTTTTT. Its translation: CASSLHFPGRQGNEKLFF.

The chain couples TRBV7-2 to TRBJ2-1; TRBD2 aligns across 8 bases. Germline values: CDR1 SGHTA, CDR2 FQGNSA. The V gene end was trimmed by 1 base and the J gene end by 2 bases; junction bases not matched to a gene: 4. CDR3 length: 16 amino acids. The CDR3 protein is CASSLDGGGTYNEQFF. The CDR3 bases are TGTGCCAGCAGCTTAGACGGCGGGGGGACCTACAATGAGCAGTTCTTC.

Turning to this clone: A read error may account for a junction end that differs from germline. The chain recombines TRBV7-7 with TRBJ2-2; D might be TRBD2 (5 bases). The CDR3 has 15 amino acids. Looked up from germline, CDR1 is SSHAT and CDR2 is FNYEAQ (reference sequence). CDR3 residues: CASSLSHPGERELFF. In DNA, the CDR3 is TGTGCTAGCAGCTTAAGTCACCCCGGGGAGAGGGAGCTGTTTTTT.

The chain uses TRBV11-2 and TRBJ1-4; a weak D match, TRBD1 (5 bases). V lost 5 bases and J 3 bases, leaving 10 bases between the germline ends. Germline V gene data show CDR1 as SGHAT and CDR2 as FQNNGV. This CDR3 has 14 amino acids. The CDR3 DNA reads TGTGCCAGCAGCGCAGGGTTCCCTAATGAAAAACTGTTTTTT. Protein sequence: CASSAGFPNEKLFF. Supplemented by reference TRBV11-2 and TRBJ1-4, the full variable domain reads EAGVAQSPRYKIIEKRQSVAFWCNPISGHATLYWYQQILGQGPKLLIQFQNNGVVDDSQLPKDRFSAERLKGVDSTLKIQPAKLEDSAVYLCASSAGFPNEKLFFGSGTQLSVL.

The count of this clone is one. CDR3 sequence: CASSYAGATQYF. The CDR3 DNA reads as TGTGCCAGCAGCTACGCAGGGGCAACGCAGTATTTT. The rearrangement links TRBV9 to TRBJ2-3; D might be TRBD1 (6 bases). The V and J ends lost 4 bases and 9 bases respectively, with 12 bases between them. The germline gives CDR1 SGDLS, CDR2 YYNGEE. The CDR3 spans 12 residues.

As for this clone: The same CDR3 can be traced to other DNA sequences in this sample. The rearrangement joins TRBV7-6 to TRBJ1-1; 7 bases agree with TRBD1. V shed 5 bases and J 1 base; nucleotides not matched to a gene: 1. Germline-derived CDR1 and CDR2 are SGHVS and FNYEAQ. CDR3 length: 13 residues. CDR3 loop: CASSPGGNTEAFF. The DNA for the CDR3 is TGTGCCAGCAGCCCAGGGGGGAACACTGAAGCTTTCTTT.

V gene TRBV9 combines with J gene TRBJ1-3, with D possibly TRBD1 on 6 matching bases. The CDR3 spans 15 residues. CDR1 is SGDLS and CDR2 is YYNGEE in the germline V gene. V lost 5 bases, J lost 0 bases, and 12 bases lay in between. Written as DNA, the CDR3 is TGTGCCAGCAGAGATGACAGGTACTCTGGAAACACCATATATTTT. This translates into CASRDDRYSGNTIYF. Looking up the rest from reference TRBV9 and TRBJ1-3 gives the full variable domain: DSGVTQTPKHLITATGQRVTLRCSPRSGDLSVYWYQQSLDQGLQFLIQYYNGEERAKGNILERFSAQQFPDLHSELNLSSLELGDSALYFCASRDDRYSGNTIYFGEGSWLTVV.

V and J are TRBV7-2 and TRBJ1-3, with a weak D call TRBD1 (5 bases). Germline V CDR1 and CDR2: SGHTA, FQGNSA. The germline V and J ends were trimmed by 4 bases and 1 base, with 8 bases remaining between them. This CDR3 is 14 amino acids long. Here the CDR3 reads CASSSQASGNTIYF. The CDR3 DNA sequence: TGTGCCAGCAGCTCACAGGCGTCTGGAAACACCATATATTTT.

In its sample, this clone was seen a few times. The chain joins TRBV7-2 to TRBJ1-5, with 9 bases fitting TRBD1. This CDR3 has 14 residues. Germline V gene lookup returns CDR1 SGHTA and CDR2 FQGNSA. J was trimmed by 7 bases and V by 3 bases; bases with no gene match: 4. The CDR3 is CASSFKQGAQPQHF. The CDR3 DNA sequence: TGTGCCAGCAGCTTTAAACAGGGGGCCCAGCCCCAGCATTTT.

This chain uses TRBV10-3 with TRBJ2-3; weak D call: TRBD1 (5 bases). There are 15 residues in the CDR3. V was trimmed by 11 bases and J by 5 bases, leaving 23 bases between them. Germline V gene data show CDR1 as ENHRY and CDR2 as SYGVKD. The CDR3 region has the DNA TGTGCCGTTTCTTTGGGGCCACGAGGTAGAGATACGCAGTATTTT. This sequence encodes CAVSLGPRGRDTQYF.